Listed below are T cell receptor beta chains from one sample, sequenced in a study of OX40 agonist ivuxolimab in advanced cancers. Only in-frame clones appear in the TCRdb table, and some are missing; sequencing was by immunoSEQ multiplex PCR. The table has about 14,000 clones, 70% to 75% seen once. This specimen was CD4+ or CD8+ T cells sorted from blood, taken in a trial of the OX40 agonist ivuxolimab. These receptors were obtained from an adult with an advanced solid tumor such as melanoma, head and neck, liver or kidney cancer. CDR3s include the opening cysteine and the closing phenylalanine or tryptophan. Clone size is not always given. Where it is, it says once, few, many or a class for expanded clones.

clone size,V gene,CDR3 protein
.,TRBV19,CASSPINSYEQYF
.,TRBV7-8,CASSPRTSGRKTGELFF
medium-sized,TRBV5-1,CASRLVSGRSEQYF
.,TRBV7-9,CASSLSGQGEGYTF
.,TRBV7-2,CASSLVRYGDTQYF
.,TRBV6-5,CASSFRDRVYEQYF
.,TRBV7-8,CASSFGLIEQFF
.,TRBV30,CAWSAFDDQPQHF
.,TRBV6-5,CASSYLRTGGPEAFF
.,TRBV19,CASSIGRVSGNQPQHF
.,TRBV11-2,CASSLRWPGPADTQYF
few,TRBV6-5,CASSYSKGQGYGYTF
.,TRBV28,CASSFPETHGYTF
.,TRBV28,CASSLGVNSNQPQHF
.,TRBV27,CASSFGVSYEQYF
.,TRBV6-6,CASSKLGADTQYF
.,TRBV4-1,CASSQTLGEGRRNEQFF
.,TRBV2,CASSEGAVQETQYF
once,TRBV5-6,CASSSTLTYEQYF
.,TRBV7-3,CASSLSGSSYNEQFF
.,TRBV5-4,CASSLVVGVNTEAFF
few,TRBV10-2,CASNERWTSGRISYEQFF
.,TRBV2,CASSLGPYQETQYF
.,TRBV29-1,CSVESPPKNIQYF
.,TRBV19,CASSIYGDRPYEQYF
few,TRBV14,CASSQVGQLSGANVLTF
few,TRBV9,CASSTHFLSEAFF
.,TRBV9,CASSQTTGEAYEQYF
.,TRBV14,CASSQDTGTSGRAPDTQYF
medium-sized,TRBV7-2,CASSFTGQATYHNEQFF